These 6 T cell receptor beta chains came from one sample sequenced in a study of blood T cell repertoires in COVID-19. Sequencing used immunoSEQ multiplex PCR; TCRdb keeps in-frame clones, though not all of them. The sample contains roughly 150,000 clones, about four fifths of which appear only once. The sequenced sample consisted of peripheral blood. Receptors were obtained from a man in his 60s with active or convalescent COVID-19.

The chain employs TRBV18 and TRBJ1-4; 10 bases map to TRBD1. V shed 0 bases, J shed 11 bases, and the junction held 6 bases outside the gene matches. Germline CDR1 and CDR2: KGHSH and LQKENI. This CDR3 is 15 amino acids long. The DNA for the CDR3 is TGTGCCAGCTCACCACCGGAGACAGGGGGCAAGAAACTGTTTTTT. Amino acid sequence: CASSPPETGGKKLFF.

CDR3 nucleotide sequence: TGCGCCAGCAGCTTAGGCGGTCCCAATGAGCAGTTCTTC. Translation gives CASSLGGPNEQFF. The chain has TRBV5-1 and TRBJ2-1; D not certain. V gave up 2 bases and J gave up 6 bases, with 9 bases separating them. CDR1 and CDR2 from the germline V gene are SGHRS and YFSETQ. This CDR3 spans 13 amino acids.

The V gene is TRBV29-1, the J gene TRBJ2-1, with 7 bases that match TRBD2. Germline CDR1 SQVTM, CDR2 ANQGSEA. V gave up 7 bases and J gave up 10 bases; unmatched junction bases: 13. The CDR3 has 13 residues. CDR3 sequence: CSGSQLAKGEQFF. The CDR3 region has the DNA TGCAGCGGCAGCCAACTAGCGAAAGGGGAGCAGTTCTTC.

The CDR3: CASSLESREGTEAFF. The CDR3 DNA reads TGTGCCAGCAGCTTGGAGTCCCGGGAAGGCACTGAAGCTTTCTTT. This rearrangement joins TRBV5-4 to TRBJ1-1; D unresolved. Per the germline V gene, CDR1 is SGHNT and CDR2 is YYREEE (reference sequence). V shed 0 bases and J shed 4 bases, with 13 bases lying between them. The CDR3 runs 15 residues. Full variable domain (missing parts from reference TRBV5-4 and TRBJ1-1): ETGVTQSPTHLIKTRGQQVTLRCSSQSGHNTVSWYQQALGQGPQFIFQYYREEENGRGNFPPRFSGLQFPNYSSELNVNALELDDSALYLCASSLESREGTEAFFGQGTRLTVV.

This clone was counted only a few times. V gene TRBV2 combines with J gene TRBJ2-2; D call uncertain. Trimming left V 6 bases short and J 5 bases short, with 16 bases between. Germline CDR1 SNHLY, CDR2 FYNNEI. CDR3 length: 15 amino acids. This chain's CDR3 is CASSPNTGGTGELFF. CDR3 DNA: TGTGCCAGCAGCCCTAATACGGGTGGTACCGGGGAGCTGTTTTTT. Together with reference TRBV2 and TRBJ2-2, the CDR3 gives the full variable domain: EPEVTQTPSHQVTQMGQEVILRCVPISNHLYFYWYRQILGQKVEFLVSFYNNEISEKSEIFDDQFSVERPDGSNFTLKIRSTKLEDSAMYFCASSPNTGGTGELFFGEGSRLTVL.

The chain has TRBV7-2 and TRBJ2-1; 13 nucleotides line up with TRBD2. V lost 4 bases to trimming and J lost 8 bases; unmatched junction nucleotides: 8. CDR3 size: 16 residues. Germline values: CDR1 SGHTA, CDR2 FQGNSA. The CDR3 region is CASSSPTSGRRDEQFF. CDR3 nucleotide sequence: TGTGCCAGCAGCTCACCGACTAGCGGGAGGAGGGATGAGCAGTTCTTC. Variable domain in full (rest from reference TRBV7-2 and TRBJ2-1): GAGVSQSPSNKVTEKGKDVELRCDPISGHTALYWYRQSLGQGLEFLIYFQGNSAPDKSGLPSDRFSAERTGGSVSTLTIQRTQQEDSAVYLCASSSPTSGRRDEQFFGPGTRLTVL.